The clone carrying this T cell receptor beta chain was seen a handful of times. This sample was included in a study of blood T cells in healthy people across ages. Combining a sample-barcoded 5' primer with a J-beta primer mix, a second PCR ran for roughly 7 to 12 cycles. TCRdb reprocessed the 5' RACE reads with MiXCR, giving one entry per CDR3 protein. The profile shows 730,000 or so distinct CDR3 sequences, around 43% of them singletons. The CDR3 is 15 residues long. V lost 1 base, J lost 1 base, and 10 bases lay in between. CDR1 LGHNA and CDR2 YNFKEQ come from the germline V gene. Material for sequencing was blood. The chain joins TRBV4-2 to TRBJ1-2; D is unclear. This clonotype was sampled from an elderly man in good health. CDR3 sequence (DNA): TGTGCCAGCAGCCAAGTACCCAGGAGTAACTATGGCTACACCTTC. It translates to CASSQVPRSNYGYTF.